Listed here are 17 T cell receptor beta chains from one sample, sequenced in a study of spatial heterogeneity in lung cancer. Time point here: sample taken at primary tumor resection. TCRdb redid the calling of the 5' RACE reads with MiXCR, one entry per CDR3 protein. In the table there are tens of thousands of distinct CDR3 sequences, approximately 5% of which are singletons. The input for sequencing was PBMCs, taken at surgery. The receptor source for this set is a male donor with early-stage non-small cell lung cancer.

Regarding this clonotype: This may come from a read error, since a much larger clone is one base off. V is TRBV7-9 and J is TRBJ1-4; 9 bases are shared with TRBD1. Germline V gene data show CDR1 as SEHNR and CDR2 as FQNEAQ (reference sequence). The CDR3 length is 14 residues. The V and J ends lost 6 bases and 8 bases, in that order; junction bases with no gene match: 7. The CDR3 DNA is TGTGCCAGCAGATCCGGGACAGGGCAAGAAAAACTGTTTTTT. Protein sequence: CASRSGTGQEKLFF.

This clonotype was found many times. The chain has TRBV7-9 and TRBJ1-2, with TRBD1 matching over 7 bases. V lost 5 bases, J lost 4 bases, and 10 bases stayed unmatched. This CDR3 has 15 amino acids. The germline V gene encodes CDR1 SEHNR and CDR2 FQNEAQ (reference sequence). CDR3 sequence reads: CASSIPGQSFYGYTF. DNA of the CDR3: TGTGCCAGCAGCATACCGGGACAGAGCTTCTATGGCTACACCTTC.

There are many counts of this clonotype. The J gene is TRBJ2-7, the V gene TRBV29-1; D tentatively fits TRBD1 or TRBD2 (5 bases each). V was shortened by 7 bases and J by 2 bases, with 21 bases between the two germline ends. Germline loops: CDR1 SQVTM, CDR2 ANQGSEA. CDR3 length: 15 amino acids. DNA of the CDR3: TGCAGCGCCGTTTTCGGGGCAGGTCCCCCCTACGAGCAGTACTTC. Amino acids: CSAVFGAGPPYEQYF.

In its sample, this clonotype was seen many times. V usage is TRBV24-1 and J usage is TRBJ2-3; tentatively, D is TRBD1 or TRBD2 (6 bases each). The CDR3 extends over 15 amino acids. V gave up 1 base and J gave up 5 bases, with 12 bases separating them. Germline CDR1 reads KGHDR; CDR2 reads SFDVKD. CDR3 sequence (DNA): TGTGCCACCAGTGATTTTTGGGGGGCAAAAGATACGCAGTATTTT. This sequence encodes CATSDFWGAKDTQYF.

This clonotype was detected ten times or more. The chain recombines TRBV20-1 with TRBJ2-5; D is possibly TRBD2 (5 bases). Trimming took off 0 bases at V and 1 base at J, with 9 bases between the two ends. Per the germline V gene, CDR1 is DFQATT and CDR2 is SNEGSKA (reference sequence). The CDR3 is made up of 14 amino acids. CDR3 amino acids: CSAREGVSQETQYF. The CDR3 bases are TGCAGTGCTAGAGAGGGAGTGAGCCAAGAGACCCAGTACTTC.

This clonotype was seen at least ten times. The chain carries TRBV5-1 and TRBJ2-1; TRBD2 aligns across 7 bases. V dropped 0 bases and J dropped 8; count of bases not matched to a gene: 5. The germline V gene has CDR1 SGHRS and CDR2 YFSETQ. This CDR3 has 14 amino acids. CDR3 coding DNA: TGCGCCAGCAGCTTGGAACCTACTAGCGATGAGCAGTTCTTC. It encodes CASSLEPTSDEQFF.

This clonotype has just a few counts. The V call is TRBV25-1, the J call TRBJ2-3, with D maybe TRBD2 (6 bases). V dropped 4 bases and J dropped 1 base, with 18 bases sitting between them. Germline CDR1 reads MGHDK; CDR2 reads SYGVNS. There are 17 residues in the CDR3. The CDR3 coding sequence is TGTGCCAGCAGTGCATGGATCCGGGAGTTTGGCACAGATACGCAGTATTTT. The encoded protein is CASSAWIREFGTDTQYF.

This clonotype was recorded at least ten times. The CDR3 loop reads CASSQVDARRYF. In nucleotides, the CDR3 is TGTGCCAGCAGCCAAGTGGACGCTCGGCGCTATTTT. This sequence joins TRBV14 and TRBJ2-3; D gene uncertain. The CDR3 is 12 amino acids. The ends were cut back, 1 base at V and 15 bases at J, with 14 bases in the middle. Germline CDR1 SGHDN, CDR2 FVKESK.

This clonotype was detected only a few times. The chain employs TRBV5-6 and TRBJ2-2; D not certain. Germline V gives CDR1 SGHDT, CDR2 YYEEEE. V was trimmed by 4 bases and J by 1 base, leaving 14 bases between them. The CDR3 has 16 amino acids. CDR3 sequence reads: CASSPPGRENTGELFF. CDR3 coding DNA: TGTGCCAGCAGCCCCCCCGGTAGGGAGAACACCGGGGAGCTGTTTTTT.

Many counts were recorded for this clonotype. The chain couples TRBV25-1 to TRBJ1-5; weak D call: TRBD1 (5 bases). This CDR3 is built from 17 residues. Trimming stripped 1 base from V and 2 bases from J, with 15 bases between. Looked up from germline, CDR1 is MGHDK and CDR2 is SYGVNS. CDR3 protein: CASSESRGGVGNQPQHF. CDR3 DNA sequence: TGTGCCAGCAGTGAATCTCGGGGGGGAGTTGGCAATCAGCCCCAGCATTTT.

This clonotype was detected many times. The chain combines TRBV5-6 with TRBJ1-2; weak D call: TRBD1 (5 bases). The germline V and J ends were trimmed by 4 bases and 4 bases, with 8 bases remaining between them. Germline assignment: CDR1 SGHDT and CDR2 YYEEEE. The length of the CDR3 is 12 residues. The CDR3 DNA reads as TGTGCCAGCAGCGAGGGGACCTATGGCTACACCTTC. Translation: CASSEGTYGYTF.

This clonotype was observed at least ten times. The chain carries TRBV28 and TRBJ2-5, with a weak D call TRBD2 (5 bases). Per the germline V gene, CDR1 is MDHEN and CDR2 is SYDVKM. The V end was cut by 6 bases, the J end by 2 bases, with 7 bases between. CDR3 size: 12 residues. This CDR3 is CASRGLQETQYF. CDR3 sequence (DNA): TGTGCCAGCAGAGGACTTCAAGAGACCCAGTACTTC.

The chain carries TRBV7-9 and TRBJ2-1, with 10 positions matching TRBD1. Germline CDR1 SEHNR, CDR2 FQNEAQ (reference sequence). The V and J ends lost 4 bases and 2 bases, in that order; junction bases with no gene match: 2. The CDR3 totals 15 residues. The CDR3: CASSYDRGPYNEQFF. CDR3 bases: TGTGCCAGCAGCTATGACAGGGGGCCCTACAATGAGCAGTTCTTC.

This clonotype has ten or more counts. The J gene is TRBJ2-6, the V gene TRBV7-2, with 8 positions matching TRBD1. This CDR3 spans 15 amino acids. Germline V gene sequence: CDR1 SGHTA, CDR2 FQGNSA. V trimming: 4 bases; J trimming: 2 bases; junction bases outside the gene matches: 1. CDR3 region: CASSSGGPGANVLTF. The CDR3 coding sequence is TGTGCCAGCAGCTCAGGGGGCCCTGGGGCCAACGTCCTGACTTTC.

This clonotype was recorded many times. The chain has TRBV27 and TRBJ2-2; TRBD2 matches 7 bases. Germline V gene lookup returns CDR1 MNHEY and CDR2 SMNVEV (reference sequence). The CDR3 length is 16 residues. V gave up 2 bases and J gave up 5 bases; unmatched junction bases: 8. CDR3 amino acids: CASSLGSGEGTGELFF. The CDR3 DNA reads as TGTGCCAGCAGTTTAGGAAGCGGGGAGGGGACCGGGGAGCTGTTTTTT.

This clonotype qualifies as medium-sized (0.01 to 0.1%). This sequence joins TRBV29-1 and TRBJ2-7, with D unresolved. Germline values: CDR1 SQVTM, CDR2 ANQGSEA. There are 10 residues in the CDR3. V lost 2 bases to trimming and J lost 5 bases, with 4 bases between them. The CDR3 reads CSVEQDEQYF. The CDR3, as DNA: TGCAGCGTTGAACAGGACGAGCAGTACTTC.

This clonotype was seen repeatedly, ten times or more. The CDR3 bases are TGTGCCTGGACAACGGGGAACACTGAAGCTTTCTTT. It yields the protein CAWTTGNTEAFF. V is TRBV30 and J is TRBJ1-1; D is ambiguous. V lost 4 bases and J 1 base, leaving 7 bases between the germline ends. Germline V gene lookup returns CDR1 GTSNPN and CDR2 SVGIG (reference sequence). The CDR3 sequence is 12 residues long.